The rows below give T cell receptor beta chains drawn from one sample of a study of blood T cell repertoires in COVID-19. Clones were sequenced by immunoSEQ multiplex PCR, and TCRdb holds only the in-frame ones, with some missing. The sample has 200,000 to 250,000 clones; 82% are singletons. The sample taken for sequencing was peripheral blood. The source is a woman in her 70s with COVID-19, enrolled during active disease. Both conserved end residues are part of each CDR3. D genes are given only for firm matches. A clone size is listed for some rows: how often the clone was seen (once, few, many), or a class if it is expanded.

j_call clone_size d_call v_call cdr3_nt cdr3_aa
TRBJ1-3 . TRBD1 TRBV27 TGTGCCAGCAGTTCCGGGACAGCTGGAAACACCATATATTTT CASSSGTAGNTIYF
TRBJ1-4 . TRBD1 TRBV28 TGTGCCAGCACCTATACAGGGGGCGGGAGTGAAAAACTGTTTTTT CASTYTGGGSEKLFF
TRBJ2-3 . TRBD2 TRBV5-4 TGTGCCAGCAGCCCGACTAGCGGGCGCGGGGATACGCAGTATTTT CASSPTSGRGDTQYF
TRBJ1-1 . TRBD1 TRBV27 TGTGCCAGCAGAACGACAGGGACGGTGGCTTTCTTT CASRTTGTVAFF
TRBJ2-1 . TRBD1 TRBV9 TGTGCCAGCAGCGCAAGACAGGGAACCCTAAATGAGCAGTTCTTC CASSARQGTLNEQFF
TRBJ1-1 . . TRBV12-5 TGTGCTAGTGGATCGCCGGGGGGGACAGCTTTCTTT CASGSPGGTAFF
TRBJ1-6 . . TRBV10-2 TGCGCCAGCAGGACGGGGTCCACCGGGTCACCCCTCCACTTT CASRTGSTGSPLHF
TRBJ1-6 . TRBD1 TRBV28 TGTGCCAGCAGTGCTGACAGGGCGGAATCACCCCTCCACTTT CASSADRAESPLHF
TRBJ1-1 . TRBD1 TRBV19 TGTGCCAGTAGGGGACAGGGAATGAACACTGAAGCTTTCTTT CASRGQGMNTEAFF
TRBJ2-7 . TRBD1 TRBV10-3 TGTGCCATCAGCCGGACAGGGCGTTCCCGGGAGCAGTACTTC CAISRTGRSREQYF
TRBJ1-3 . . TRBV9 TGTGCCAGCAGCGTAGACCCGGCAGGGGGAAACACCATATATTTT CASSVDPAGGNTIYF
TRBJ1-1 . . TRBV11-2 TGTGCCAGCAGCTTAAACAGCATGAACACTGAAGCTTTCTTT CASSLNSMNTEAFF
TRBJ2-1 . TRBD2 TRBV5-1 TGCGCCAGCAGCACTGATCCTAGCGGTTCCTACAATGAGCAGTTCTTC CASSTDPSGSYNEQFF
TRBJ2-1 . . TRBV6-2/TRBV6-3 TGTGCCAGCAGCCGGGACTCCTTCTACAATGAGCAGTTCTTC CASSRDSFYNEQFF
TRBJ1-3 once TRBD1 TRBV7-2 TGTGCCAGCAGCCCCGGACAGGGGTTCTCCTCTGGAAACACCATATATTTT CASSPGQGFSSGNTIYF
TRBJ1-1 . TRBD1 TRBV27 TGTGCCAGCAGTTTAAGGGGGCAGGGAAGGGCTGAAGCTTTCTTT CASSLRGQGRAEAFF
TRBJ2-2 . . TRBV7-7 TGTGCCAGCAGCTCATCCAGGGGGAACACCGGGGAGCTGTTTTTT CASSSSRGNTGELFF
TRBJ2-2 . TRBD2 TRBV30 TGTGCCTGGGCCCGCGGGAGCGTCACCGGGGAGCTGTTTTTT CAWARGSVTGELFF
TRBJ1-5 . . TRBV19 TGTGCCGTTGAGGGTTCCAATAGCAATCAGCCCCAGCATTTT CAVEGSNSNQPQHF
TRBJ1-5 many . TRBV4-3 TGCGCCAGCAGCCAAGAGTGGCATAGCAATCAGCCCCAGCATTTT CASSQEWHSNQPQHF
TRBJ2-1 . . TRBV3-1/TRBV3-2 TGTGCCAGCAGCCAAGGAGGGAAAGGTAATGAGCAGTTCTTC CASSQGGKGNEQFF
TRBJ1-1 . . TRBV6-5 TGTGCCAGTGACAAGTCAAACCCCAACACTGAAGCTTTCTTT CASDKSNPNTEAFF
TRBJ1-2 . . TRBV12-3/TRBV12-4 TGTGCCAGCAGCAAGGCCGGGTATGGCTACACCTTC CASSKAGYGYTF
TRBJ1-2 once . TRBV7-9 TGTGCCAGCAGCTTTTCTGGGGCAAGCTATGGCTACACCTTC CASSFSGASYGYTF
TRBJ1-2 . TRBD1 TRBV4-2 TGTGCCAGCAGCCAAGGGGACAGGACTCCCTATGGCTACACCTTC CASSQGDRTPYGYTF
TRBJ2-1 . . TRBV12-3/TRBV12-4 TGTGCCAGCAGGGCGGACACTTACAATGAGCAGTTCTTC CASRADTYNEQFF
TRBJ2-7 . . TRBV5-1 TGCGCCAGCAGCTCCCGAACGGGCAGTCCGGGGTACGAGCAGTACTTC CASSSRTGSPGYEQYF
TRBJ2-7 . . TRBV15 TGTGCCACCAGCAGAGGGCAAGGAGGGGCGTCCTACGAGCAGTACTTC CATSRGQGGASYEQYF
TRBJ2-3 . . TRBV27 TGTGCCAGCAGTTTAGGGCAGGGGAGTTATACGCAGTATTTT CASSLGQGSYTQYF
TRBJ2-5 . TRBD2 TRBV28 TGTGCCAGCAGTTACGTGACTAGCGGGAGTGAGACCCAGTACTTC CASSYVTSGSETQYF
TRBJ1-6 . TRBD1 TRBV5-1 TGCGCCAGCACCCCGGGGACAGGGGATTATTCACCCCTCCACTTT CASTPGTGDYSPLHF
TRBJ2-1 . . TRBV28 TGTGCCAGCAGTTTAAGGGGGAAAAGCTCCTACAATGAGCAGTTCTTC CASSLRGKSSYNEQFF
TRBJ2-7 few TRBD2 TRBV19 TGTGCCAGTAGTCAGGCGGGAGCCACTTCCTACGAGCAGTACTTC CASSQAGATSYEQYF
TRBJ1-1 . . TRBV19 TGTGCCAGTACCATCGAACCGGGAAGAGGCACTGAAGCTTTCTTT CASTIEPGRGTEAFF
TRBJ1-2 . TRBD1 TRBV12-3/TRBV12-4 TGTGCCAGCAGTATGACAGGGGAAGGCTACACCTTC CASSMTGEGYTF
TRBJ2-1 . TRBD2 TRBV19 TGTGCCACTGGGGGGCTAGCGGGAGCCTCCTACAATGAGCAGTTCTTC CATGGLAGASYNEQFF
TRBJ2-5 . TRBD2 TRBV2 TGTGCCAGCAGCGCTAGCGGGAATCTAGAGACCCAGTACTTC CASSASGNLETQYF
TRBJ2-7 . . TRBV5-4 TGTGCCAGCAGCTCCCCCCGGGAAAGCTCCTACGAGCAGTACTTC CASSSPRESSYEQYF
TRBJ2-1 . TRBD2 TRBV24-1 TGTGCCACCAGTGATTCCGGGACTAGCGTTAATGAGCAGTTCTTC CATSDSGTSVNEQFF
TRBJ2-7 once . TRBV28 TGTGCCAGCAGTTTAGCAGGTAACTACGAGCAGTACTTC CASSLAGNYEQYF
TRBJ1-6 . . TRBV21-1 TGTGCCAGCAGCAAAACCCCCGGGGTCTCCACAAGAGGTTCACCCCTCCACTTT CASSKTPGVSTRGSPLHF
TRBJ2-3 . . TRBV30 TGTGCCTGGAGCGGGGGTCATCTCACAGATACGCAGTATTTT CAWSGGHLTDTQYF
TRBJ2-7 . . TRBV6-5 TGTGCCAGCAGCCCACTACAGGGTTCCCACGAGCAGTACTTC CASSPLQGSHEQYF
TRBJ2-5 few TRBD1 TRBV7-2 TGTGCCGGTTCCAGGGGGCATACAGAGACCCAGTACTTC CAGSRGHTETQYF
TRBJ2-2 . TRBD2 TRBV28 TGTGCCAGCGAGCAGGGGGATAGCGGGAGCTGGGGCGGGGAGCTGTTTTTT CASEQGDSGSWGGELFF
TRBJ2-5 . TRBD1 TRBV6-5 TGTGCCAGCATGCCTCAGGGGGCGCGGGGCGAGACCCAGTACTTC CASMPQGARGETQYF
TRBJ1-6 . TRBD1 TRBV3-1/TRBV3-2 TGTGCCAGCAGCCAAGGGGACAGGGCCTCACCCCTCCACTTT CASSQGDRASPLHF
TRBJ2-1 . TRBD2 TRBV4-3 TGCGCCAGCAGCCAGGTAGCGGGAGGGCCTGACAATGAGCAGTTCTTC CASSQVAGGPDNEQFF
TRBJ2-1 . TRBD2 TRBV7-9 TGTGCCAGCAGCTTTGGGACTAGCGGTTACAATGAGCAGTTCTTC CASSFGTSGYNEQFF
TRBJ1-2 . . TRBV24-1 TGTGCCACTGTCGAAAACAGGACAGTAACTTACACCTTC CATVENRTVTYTF
TRBJ2-3 . TRBD2 TRBV19 TGTGCCAGTAGGGCCGCAGGGGGTGCGGGAGGGTCAACGCAGTATTTT CASRAAGGAGGSTQYF
TRBJ1-5 . TRBD1 TRBV7-2 TGTGCCAGCAGCTTAGGGACAGGGCGTAGCGGTCAGCCCCAGCATTTT CASSLGTGRSGQPQHF
TRBJ1-1 . . TRBV18 TGTGCCAGCTCACCAGTCAGGGTGGATGGCACTGAAGCTTTCTTT CASSPVRVDGTEAFF
TRBJ2-3 . . TRBV24-1 TGTGCCACCAGTGATGGCAGCACAGATACGCAGTATTTT CATSDGSTDTQYF
TRBJ2-4 . TRBD2 TRBV29-1 TGCAGCGTTGTAGGTACTAGCGGGGTAGCCAAAAACATTCAGTACTTC CSVVGTSGVAKNIQYF
TRBJ1-2 . TRBD1 TRBV28 TGTGCCAGCTTGGGACAGGGCCTAGGGGGCTACACCTTC CASLGQGLGGYTF
TRBJ2-2 . TRBD2 TRBV29-1 TGCAGCGGTGCATCTAGCGGGAGTGGATGGACCGGGGAGCTGTTTTTT CSGASSGSGWTGELFF
TRBJ1-2 . . TRBV24-1 TGTGCCACCAGCAGGGGTAACTATGGCTACACCTTC CATSRGNYGYTF
TRBJ1-5 . . TRBV28 TGTGCCAGCAGTTTACTACGGCAGGCCGGCAATCAGCCCCAGCATTTT CASSLLRQAGNQPQHF
TRBJ1-2 . . TRBV4-3 TGCGCCAGCAGCCAAGAGCCCACAGGGAACTATGGCTACACCTTC CASSQEPTGNYGYTF